The T cell receptor beta chain described here comes from a study of blood T cell repertoires in COVID-19. The overall study: T cells, B-cell-depleted T cells, or PBMCs supplied cDNA or gDNA.

How the authors handled the data: For nucleated cells, counts were estimated from reference gene primer amplification. Profiled with immunoSEQ multiplex PCR; TCRdb holds only in-frame clones, not every one. The V and J calls and clone size come from that table; D and trimming were worked out from the DNA. The sample yields 45,000 or so clones, over 80% seen once. Per germline, CDR1 SGHKS and CDR2 YYEKEE (reference sequence). This CDR3 is 13 amino acids long. V gave up 5 bases and J gave up 3 bases, with 12 bases separating them. The chain combines TRBV5-5 with TRBJ2-7, with D possibly matching TRBD2 (6 bases). The sequence was obtained from a woman older than 75 with COVID-19, enrolled during active disease. Sequenced sample: peripheral blood. CDR3 nucleotide sequence: TGTGCCAGCAGTTTGACCGGGAGCTACGAGCAGTACTTC. Its protein product is CASSLTGSYEQYF.